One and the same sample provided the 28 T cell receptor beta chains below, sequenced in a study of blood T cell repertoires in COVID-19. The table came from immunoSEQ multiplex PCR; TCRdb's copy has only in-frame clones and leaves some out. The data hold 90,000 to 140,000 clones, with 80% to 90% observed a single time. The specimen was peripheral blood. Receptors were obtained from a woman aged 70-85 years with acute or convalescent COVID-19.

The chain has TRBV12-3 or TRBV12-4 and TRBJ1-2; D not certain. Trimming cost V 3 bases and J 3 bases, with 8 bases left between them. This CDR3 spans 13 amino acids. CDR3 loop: CASSFQADYGYTF. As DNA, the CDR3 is TGTGCCAGCAGTTTCCAGGCTGACTATGGCTACACCTTC.

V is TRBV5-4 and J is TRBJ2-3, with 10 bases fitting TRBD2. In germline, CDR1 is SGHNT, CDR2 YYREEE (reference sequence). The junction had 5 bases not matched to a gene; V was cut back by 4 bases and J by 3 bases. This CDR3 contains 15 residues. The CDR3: CASSSPSGGTDTQYF. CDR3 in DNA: TGTGCCAGCAGCAGCCCTAGCGGGGGAACAGATACGCAGTATTTT.

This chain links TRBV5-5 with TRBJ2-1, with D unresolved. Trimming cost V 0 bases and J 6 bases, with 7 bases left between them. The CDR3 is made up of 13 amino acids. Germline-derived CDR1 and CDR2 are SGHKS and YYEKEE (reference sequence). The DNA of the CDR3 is TGTGCCAGCAGCTTGGGGCCCCCCAATGAGCAGTTCTTC. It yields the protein CASSLGPPNEQFF.

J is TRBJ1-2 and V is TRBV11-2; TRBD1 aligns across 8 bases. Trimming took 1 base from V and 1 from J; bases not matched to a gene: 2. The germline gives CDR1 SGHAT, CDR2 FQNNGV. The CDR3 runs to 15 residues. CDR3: CASSLAGGHNYGYTF. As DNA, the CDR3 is TGTGCCAGCAGCTTAGCAGGGGGCCATAACTATGGCTACACCTTC.

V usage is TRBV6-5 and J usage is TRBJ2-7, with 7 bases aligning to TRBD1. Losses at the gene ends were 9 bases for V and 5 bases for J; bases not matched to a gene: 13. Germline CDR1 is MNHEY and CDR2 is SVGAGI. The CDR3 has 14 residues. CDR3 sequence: CASQGIDRANEQYF. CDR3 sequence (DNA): TGTGCCAGTCAGGGGATCGACAGGGCTAACGAGCAGTACTTC.

The CDR3 sequence: CASSYSGTVSYNEQFF. DNA for the CDR3: TGTGCCAGCAGTTACTCAGGGACAGTCTCCTACAATGAGCAGTTCTTC. The genes are TRBV6-5 and TRBJ2-1; 7 positions match TRBD1. The CDR3 is made up of 16 amino acids. Germline CDR1 is MNHEY and CDR2 is SVGAGI. V gave up 0 bases and J gave up 0 bases; unmatched junction bases: 2.

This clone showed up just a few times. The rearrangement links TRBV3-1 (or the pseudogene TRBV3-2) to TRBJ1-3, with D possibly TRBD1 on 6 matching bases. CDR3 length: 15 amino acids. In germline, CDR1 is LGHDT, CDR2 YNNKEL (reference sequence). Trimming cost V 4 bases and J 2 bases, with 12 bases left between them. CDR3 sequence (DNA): TGTGCCAGCAGCCCGAGGAGGACAGCTGGAAACACCATATATTTT. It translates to CASSPRRTAGNTIYF.

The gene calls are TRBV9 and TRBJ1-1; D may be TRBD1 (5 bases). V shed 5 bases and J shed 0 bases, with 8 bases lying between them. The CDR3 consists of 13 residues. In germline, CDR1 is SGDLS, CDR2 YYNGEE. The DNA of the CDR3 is TGTGCCAGCAGGCCGACAGTGAACACTGAAGCTTTCTTT. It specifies CASRPTVNTEAFF.

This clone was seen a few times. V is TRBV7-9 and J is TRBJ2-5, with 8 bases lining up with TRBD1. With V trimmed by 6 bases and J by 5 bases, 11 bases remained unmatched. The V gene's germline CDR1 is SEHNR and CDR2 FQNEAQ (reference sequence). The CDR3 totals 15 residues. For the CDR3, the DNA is TGTGCCAGCAGTTACGACGGGACAGGTTGGGAGACCCAGTACTTC. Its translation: CASSYDGTGWETQYF.

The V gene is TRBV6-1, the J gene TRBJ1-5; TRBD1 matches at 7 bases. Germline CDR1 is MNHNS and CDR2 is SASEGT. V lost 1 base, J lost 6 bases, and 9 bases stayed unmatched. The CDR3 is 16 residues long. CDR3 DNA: TGTGCCAGCAGTGAAGGGAGCAGGGGGAGTGGTCAGCCCCAGCATTTT. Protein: CASSEGSRGSGQPQHF.

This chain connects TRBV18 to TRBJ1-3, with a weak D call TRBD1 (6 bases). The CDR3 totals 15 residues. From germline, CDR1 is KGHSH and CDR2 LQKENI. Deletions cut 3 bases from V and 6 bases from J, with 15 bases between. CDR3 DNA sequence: TGTGCCAGCTCACCCAGCGGGACGGGACAAAACACCATATATTTT. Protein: CASSPSGTGQNTIYF.

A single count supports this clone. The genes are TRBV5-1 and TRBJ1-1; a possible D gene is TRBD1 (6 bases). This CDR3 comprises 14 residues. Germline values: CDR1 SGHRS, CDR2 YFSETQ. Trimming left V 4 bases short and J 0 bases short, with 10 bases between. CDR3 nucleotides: TGCGCCAGCAGCCTGACAGGAGTGAACACTGAAGCTTTCTTT. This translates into CASSLTGVNTEAFF.

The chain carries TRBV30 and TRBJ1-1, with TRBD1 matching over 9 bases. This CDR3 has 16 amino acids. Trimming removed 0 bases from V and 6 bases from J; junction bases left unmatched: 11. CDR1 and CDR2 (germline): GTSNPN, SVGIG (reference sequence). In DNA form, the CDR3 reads TGTGCCTGGAGTGTATCGCGGACAGGGGTCTTATCTGAAGCTTTCTTT. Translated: CAWSVSRTGVLSEAFF. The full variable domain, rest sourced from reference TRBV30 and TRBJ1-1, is SQTIHQWPATLVQPVGSPLSLECTVEGTSNPNLYWYRQAAGRGLQLLFYSVGIGQISSEVPQNLSASRPQDRQFILSSKKLLLSDSGFYLCAWSVSRTGVLSEAFFGQGTRLTVV.

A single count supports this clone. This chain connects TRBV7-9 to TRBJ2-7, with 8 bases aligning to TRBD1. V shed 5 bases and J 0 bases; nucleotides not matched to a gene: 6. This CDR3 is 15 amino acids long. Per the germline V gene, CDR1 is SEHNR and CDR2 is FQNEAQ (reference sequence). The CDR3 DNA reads TGTGCCAGCAGCCCGGACAGGGCTAGCTCCTACGAGCAGTACTTC. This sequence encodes CASSPDRASSYEQYF.

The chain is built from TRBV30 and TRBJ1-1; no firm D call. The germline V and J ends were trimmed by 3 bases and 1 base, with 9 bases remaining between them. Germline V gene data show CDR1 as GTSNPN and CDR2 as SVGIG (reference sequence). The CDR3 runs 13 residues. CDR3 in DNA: TGTGCCTGGAGACGTGAGGGGAACACTGAAGCTTTCTTT. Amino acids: CAWRREGNTEAFF. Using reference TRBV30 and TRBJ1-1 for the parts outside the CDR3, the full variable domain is SQTIHQWPATLVQPVGSPLSLECTVEGTSNPNLYWYRQAAGRGLQLLFYSVGIGQISSEVPQNLSASRPQDRQFILSSKKLLLSDSGFYLCAWRREGNTEAFFGQGTRLTVV.

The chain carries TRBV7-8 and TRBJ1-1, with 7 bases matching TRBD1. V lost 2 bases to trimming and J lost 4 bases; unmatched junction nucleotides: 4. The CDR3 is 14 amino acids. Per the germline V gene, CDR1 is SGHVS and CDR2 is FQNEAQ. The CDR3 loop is CASSLLGTATEAFF. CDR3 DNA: TGTGCCAGCAGCTTATTAGGGACAGCCACTGAAGCTTTCTTT.

CDR3 loop: CASRSDNPEGFF. Here the CDR3 DNA reads TGCGCCAGCAGGTCAGACAACCCAGAAGGGTTCTTC. This chain links TRBV5-1 with TRBJ2-1; D is unresolved. The CDR3 totals 12 residues. Between the trimmed V and J ends, which lost 5 bases and 15 bases, there was a span of 18 bases. Germline values: CDR1 SGHRS, CDR2 YFSETQ.

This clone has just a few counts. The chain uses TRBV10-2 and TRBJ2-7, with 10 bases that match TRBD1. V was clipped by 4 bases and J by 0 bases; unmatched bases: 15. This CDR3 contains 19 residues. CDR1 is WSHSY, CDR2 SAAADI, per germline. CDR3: CASSASRDRGLFHSYEQYF. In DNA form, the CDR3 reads TGCGCCAGCAGTGCGTCCCGGGACAGGGGACTATTTCACTCCTACGAGCAGTACTTC.

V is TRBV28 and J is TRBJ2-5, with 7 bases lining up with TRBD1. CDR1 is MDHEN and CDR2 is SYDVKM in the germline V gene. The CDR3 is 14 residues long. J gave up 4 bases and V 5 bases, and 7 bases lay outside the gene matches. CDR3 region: CASSNRGWVETQYF. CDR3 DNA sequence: TGTGCCAGCAGTAACAGGGGTTGGGTAGAGACCCAGTACTTC.

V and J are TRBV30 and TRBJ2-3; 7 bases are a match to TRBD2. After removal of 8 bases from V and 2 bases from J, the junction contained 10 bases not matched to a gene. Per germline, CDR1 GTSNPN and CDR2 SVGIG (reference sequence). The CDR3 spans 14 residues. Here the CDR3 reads CARQGAGSTDTQYF. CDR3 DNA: TGTGCCCGTCAGGGAGCGGGGTCCACAGATACGCAGTATTTT.

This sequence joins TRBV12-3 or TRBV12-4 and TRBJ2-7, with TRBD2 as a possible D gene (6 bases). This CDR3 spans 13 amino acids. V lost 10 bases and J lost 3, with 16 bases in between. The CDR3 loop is CATLRDGSYEQYF. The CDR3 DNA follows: TGTGCCACCCTCCGGGACGGGAGCTACGAGCAGTACTTC.

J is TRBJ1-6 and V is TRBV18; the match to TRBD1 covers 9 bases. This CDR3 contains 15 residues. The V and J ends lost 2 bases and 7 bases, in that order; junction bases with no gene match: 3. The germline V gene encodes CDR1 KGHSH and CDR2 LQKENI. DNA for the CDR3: TGTGCCAGCTCACCAGGGACAGGGCAAAATTCACCCCTCCACTTT. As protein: CASSPGTGQNSPLHF. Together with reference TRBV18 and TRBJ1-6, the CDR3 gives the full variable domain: NAGVMQNPRHLVRRRGQEARLRCSPMKGHSHVYWYRQLPEEGLKFMVYLQKENIIDESGMPKERFSAEFPKEGPSILRIQQVVRGDSAAYFCASSPGTGQNSPLHFGNGTRLTVT.

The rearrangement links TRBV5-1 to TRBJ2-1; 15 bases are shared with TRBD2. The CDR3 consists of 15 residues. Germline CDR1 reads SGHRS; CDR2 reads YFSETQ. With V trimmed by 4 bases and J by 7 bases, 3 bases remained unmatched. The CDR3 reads CASSTGLAGGNEQFF. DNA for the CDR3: TGCGCCAGCAGCACGGGACTAGCGGGGGGAAATGAGCAGTTCTTC.

The CDR3 protein is CASKGRTGLNTEAFF. CDR3 bases: TGTGCCAGCAAGGGGCGGACCGGCCTAAACACTGAAGCTTTCTTT. The V gene is TRBV7-8, the J gene TRBJ1-1, with D perhaps TRBD1 (5 bases). The length of the CDR3 is 15 residues. The ends were cut back, 7 bases at V and 2 bases at J, with 17 bases in the middle. Germline CDR1 is SGHVS and CDR2 is FQNEAQ.

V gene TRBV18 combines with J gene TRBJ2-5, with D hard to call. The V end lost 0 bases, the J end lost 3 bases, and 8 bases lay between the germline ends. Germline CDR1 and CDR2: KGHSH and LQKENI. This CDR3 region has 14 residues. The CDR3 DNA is TGTGCCAGCTCACCACCGGCCAGCGAAGAGACCCAGTACTTC. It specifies CASSPPASEETQYF.

The CDR3 nucleotides read TGTGCCAGCAGCTGGGGGGGAACAGATACGCAGTATTTT. Amino acid sequence: CASSWGGTDTQYF. The chain recombines TRBV5-5 with TRBJ2-3, with 7 bases fitting TRBD2. Germline V lookup: CDR1 SGHKS, CDR2 YYEKEE (reference sequence). The CDR3 extends over 13 amino acids. The V and J ends lost 3 bases and 3 bases, in that order; junction bases with no gene match: 1.

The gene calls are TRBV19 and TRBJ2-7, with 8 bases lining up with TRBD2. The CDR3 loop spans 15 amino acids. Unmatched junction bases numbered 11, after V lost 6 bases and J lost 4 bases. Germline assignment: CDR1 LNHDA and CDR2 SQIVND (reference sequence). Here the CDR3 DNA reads TGTGCCAGTAGAGCGGGGGCAGCTCACACTTACGAGCAGTACTTC. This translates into CASRAGAAHTYEQYF.

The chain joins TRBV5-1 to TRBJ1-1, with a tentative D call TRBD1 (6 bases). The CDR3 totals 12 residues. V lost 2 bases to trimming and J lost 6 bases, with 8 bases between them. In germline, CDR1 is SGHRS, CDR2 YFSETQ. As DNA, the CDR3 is TGCGCCAGCAGCTTACAGGGTCCTGAAGCTTTCTTT. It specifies CASSLQGPEAFF.